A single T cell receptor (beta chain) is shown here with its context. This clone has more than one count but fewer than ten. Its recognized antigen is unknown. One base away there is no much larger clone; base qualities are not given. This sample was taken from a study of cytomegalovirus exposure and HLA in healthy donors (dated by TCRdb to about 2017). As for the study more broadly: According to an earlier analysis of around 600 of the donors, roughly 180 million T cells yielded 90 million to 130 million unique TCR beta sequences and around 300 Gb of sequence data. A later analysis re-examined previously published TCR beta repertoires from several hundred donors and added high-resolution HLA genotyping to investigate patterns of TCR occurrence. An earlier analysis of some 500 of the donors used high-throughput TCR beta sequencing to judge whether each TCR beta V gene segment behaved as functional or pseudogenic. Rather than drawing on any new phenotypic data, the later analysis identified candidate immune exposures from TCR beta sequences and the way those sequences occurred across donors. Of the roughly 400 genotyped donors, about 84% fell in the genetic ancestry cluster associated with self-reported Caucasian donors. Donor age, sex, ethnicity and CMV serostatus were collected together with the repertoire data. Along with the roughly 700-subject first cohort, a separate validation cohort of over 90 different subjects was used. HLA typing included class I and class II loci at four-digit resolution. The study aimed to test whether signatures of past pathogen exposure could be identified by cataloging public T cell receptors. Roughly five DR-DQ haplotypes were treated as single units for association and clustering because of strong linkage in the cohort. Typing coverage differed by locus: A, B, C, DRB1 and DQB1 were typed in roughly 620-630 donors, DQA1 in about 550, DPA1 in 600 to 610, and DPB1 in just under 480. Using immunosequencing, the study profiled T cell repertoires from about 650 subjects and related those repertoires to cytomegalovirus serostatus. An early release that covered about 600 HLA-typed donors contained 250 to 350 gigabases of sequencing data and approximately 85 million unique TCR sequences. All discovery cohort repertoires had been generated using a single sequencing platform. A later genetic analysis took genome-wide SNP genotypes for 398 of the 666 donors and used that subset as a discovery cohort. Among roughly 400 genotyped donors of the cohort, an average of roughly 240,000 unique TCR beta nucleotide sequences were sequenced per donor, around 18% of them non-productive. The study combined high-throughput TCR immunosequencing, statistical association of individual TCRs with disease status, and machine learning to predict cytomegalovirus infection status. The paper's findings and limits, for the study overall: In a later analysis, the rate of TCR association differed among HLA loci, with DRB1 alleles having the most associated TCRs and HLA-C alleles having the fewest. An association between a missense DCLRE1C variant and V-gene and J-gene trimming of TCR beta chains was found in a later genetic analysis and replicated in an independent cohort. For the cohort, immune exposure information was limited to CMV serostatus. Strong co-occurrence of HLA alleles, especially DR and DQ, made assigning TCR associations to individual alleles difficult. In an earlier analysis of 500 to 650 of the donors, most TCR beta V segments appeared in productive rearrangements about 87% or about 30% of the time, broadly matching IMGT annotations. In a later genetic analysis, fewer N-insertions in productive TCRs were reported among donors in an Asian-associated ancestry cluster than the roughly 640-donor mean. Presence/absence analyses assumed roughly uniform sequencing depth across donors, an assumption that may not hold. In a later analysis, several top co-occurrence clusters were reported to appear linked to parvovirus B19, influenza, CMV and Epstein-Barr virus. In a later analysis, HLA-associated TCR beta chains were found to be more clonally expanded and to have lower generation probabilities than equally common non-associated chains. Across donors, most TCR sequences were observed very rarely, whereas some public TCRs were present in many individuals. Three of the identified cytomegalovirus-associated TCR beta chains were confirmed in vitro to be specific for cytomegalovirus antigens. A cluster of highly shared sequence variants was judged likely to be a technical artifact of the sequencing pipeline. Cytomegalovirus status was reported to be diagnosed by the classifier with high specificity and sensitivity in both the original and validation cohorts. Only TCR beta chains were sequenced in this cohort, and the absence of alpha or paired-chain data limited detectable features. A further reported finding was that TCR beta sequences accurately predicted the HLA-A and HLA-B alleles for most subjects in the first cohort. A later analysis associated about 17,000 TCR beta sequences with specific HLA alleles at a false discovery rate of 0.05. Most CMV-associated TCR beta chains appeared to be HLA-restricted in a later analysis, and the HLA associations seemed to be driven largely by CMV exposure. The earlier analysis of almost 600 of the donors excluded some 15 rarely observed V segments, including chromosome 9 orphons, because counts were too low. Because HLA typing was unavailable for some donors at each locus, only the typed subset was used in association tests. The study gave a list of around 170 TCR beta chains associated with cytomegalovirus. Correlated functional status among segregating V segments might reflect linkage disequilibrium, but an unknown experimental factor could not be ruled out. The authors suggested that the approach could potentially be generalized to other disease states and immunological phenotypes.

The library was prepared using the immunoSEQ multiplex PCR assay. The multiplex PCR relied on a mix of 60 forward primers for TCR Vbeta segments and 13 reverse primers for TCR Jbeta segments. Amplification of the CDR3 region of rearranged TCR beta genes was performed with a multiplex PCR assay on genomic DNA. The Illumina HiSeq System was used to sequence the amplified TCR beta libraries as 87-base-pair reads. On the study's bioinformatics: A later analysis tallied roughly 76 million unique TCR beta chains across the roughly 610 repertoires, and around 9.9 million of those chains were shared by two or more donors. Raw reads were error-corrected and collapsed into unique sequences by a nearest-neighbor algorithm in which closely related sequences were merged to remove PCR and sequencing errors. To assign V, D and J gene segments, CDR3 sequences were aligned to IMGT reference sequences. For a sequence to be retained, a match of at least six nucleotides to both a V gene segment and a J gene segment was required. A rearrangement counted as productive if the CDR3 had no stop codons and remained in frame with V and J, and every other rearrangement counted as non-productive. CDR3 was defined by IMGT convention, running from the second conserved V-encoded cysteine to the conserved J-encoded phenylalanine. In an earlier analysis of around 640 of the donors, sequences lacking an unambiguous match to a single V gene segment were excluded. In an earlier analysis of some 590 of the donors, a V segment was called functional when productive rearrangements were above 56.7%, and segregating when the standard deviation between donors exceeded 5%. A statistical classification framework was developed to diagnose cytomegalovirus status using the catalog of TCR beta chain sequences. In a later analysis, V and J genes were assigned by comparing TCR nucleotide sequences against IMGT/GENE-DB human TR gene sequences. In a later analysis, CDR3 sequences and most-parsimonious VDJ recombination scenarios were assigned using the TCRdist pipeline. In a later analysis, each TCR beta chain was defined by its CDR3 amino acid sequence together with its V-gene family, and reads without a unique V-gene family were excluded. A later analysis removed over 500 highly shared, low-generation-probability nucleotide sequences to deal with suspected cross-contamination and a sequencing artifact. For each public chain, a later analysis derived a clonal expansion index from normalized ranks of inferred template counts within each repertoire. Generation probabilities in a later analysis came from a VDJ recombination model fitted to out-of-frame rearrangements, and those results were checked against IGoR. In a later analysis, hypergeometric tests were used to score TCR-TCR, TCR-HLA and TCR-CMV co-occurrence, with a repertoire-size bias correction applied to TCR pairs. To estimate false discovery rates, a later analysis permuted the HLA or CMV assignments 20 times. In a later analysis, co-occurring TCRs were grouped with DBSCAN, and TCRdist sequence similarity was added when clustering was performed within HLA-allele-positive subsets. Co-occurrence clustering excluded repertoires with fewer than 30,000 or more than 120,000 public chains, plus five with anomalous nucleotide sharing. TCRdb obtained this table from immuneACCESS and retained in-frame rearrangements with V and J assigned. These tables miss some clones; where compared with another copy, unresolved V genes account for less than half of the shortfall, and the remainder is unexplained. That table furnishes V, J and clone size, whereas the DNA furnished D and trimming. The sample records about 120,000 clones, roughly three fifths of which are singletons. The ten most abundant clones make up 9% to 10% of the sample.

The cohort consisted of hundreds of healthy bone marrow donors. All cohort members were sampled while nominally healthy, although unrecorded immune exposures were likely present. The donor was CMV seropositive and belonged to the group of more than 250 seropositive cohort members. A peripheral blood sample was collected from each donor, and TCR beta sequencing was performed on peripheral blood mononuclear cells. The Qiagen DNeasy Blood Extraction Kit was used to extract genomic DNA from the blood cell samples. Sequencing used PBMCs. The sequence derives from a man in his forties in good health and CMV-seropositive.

At the DNA level, the sequence is TGTGCCAGTAGTATAGATCGGAGCGGGACTTACAATGAGCAGTTCTTC. The translation is CASSIDRSGTYNEQFF. This chain joins TRBV19 to TRBJ2-1, and TRBD2 aligns with 7 junction nucleotides. The CDR3 runs 16 amino acids, cysteine and phenylalanine included. The entry retains the CDR3 DNA only, 48 bases that are in frame from base 1. The germline V gene (reference sequence) supplies CDR1 LNHDA and CDR2 SQIVND. V is pruned by 0 bases and J by 4 bases, leaving 6 bases of the junction without a gene match.